The next 17 T cell receptor beta chains were all read from a single sample in a study of spatial heterogeneity in lung cancer. TCRdb analysed the 5' RACE reads with MiXCR anew, one entry per CDR3 protein. The data hold under 20,000 distinct CDR3 sequences, with under 20% observed a single time. Time point given: sample taken at primary tumor resection. Whole RNA obtained from tumor, nontumor lung or frozen PBMC underwent sequencing without sorting. Sequencing was performed on PBMCs, taken at surgery. These receptors originate from a male donor with early-stage non-small cell lung cancer.

This clonotype was seen many times. The J gene is TRBJ2-7, the V gene TRBV18; D unresolved. CDR3 length equals 13 residues. V was trimmed by 5 bases and J by 2 bases, leaving 10 bases between them. Germline CDR1 KGHSH, CDR2 LQKENI. For the CDR3, the DNA is TGTGCCAGCTCAGGCGACCTGCCCTACGAGCAGTACTTC. Translation: CASSGDLPYEQYF.

This clonotype has at least ten counts. The V gene is TRBV19, the J gene TRBJ2-1; no firm D call. The CDR3 runs to 15 residues. Germline assignment: CDR1 LNHDA and CDR2 SQIVND (reference sequence). Trimming pared 3 bases from V and 3 bases from J, leaving 12 bases between. The chain's CDR3 is CASSMSGNNYNEQFF. In DNA, the CDR3 is TGTGCCAGTAGTATGAGTGGGAATAACTACAATGAGCAGTTCTTC.

This clonotype was recorded at least ten times. This chain connects TRBV4-1 to TRBJ2-2; 11 nucleotides match TRBD2. The CDR3 sequence is 18 residues long. Per germline, CDR1 MGHRA and CDR2 YSYEKL. Losses at the gene ends were 0 bases for V and 4 bases for J; bases not matched to a gene: 7. This CDR3 reads CASSQDTTSGVVTGELFF. The DNA of the CDR3 is TGCGCCAGCAGCCAAGATACGACTAGCGGGGTAGTCACCGGGGAGCTGTTTTTT.

This clonotype is judged medium-sized. The chain joins TRBV2 to TRBJ1-5; D perhaps matches TRBD1 (5 bases). The germline V gene has CDR1 SNHLY and CDR2 FYNNEI. Deletions cut 7 bases from V and 3 bases from J, with 10 bases between. The CDR3 loop spans 13 amino acids. In DNA form, the CDR3 reads TGTGCCAGCACCGGGGGTGACAATCAGCCCCAGCATTTT. Translating gives CASTGGDNQPQHF.

This clonotype was picked up a small number of times. This chain connects TRBV29-1 to TRBJ2-5; D is perhaps TRBD1 (5 bases). The CDR3 is 10 residues long. Germline-derived CDR1 and CDR2 are SQVTM and ANQGSEA. Trimming took 8 bases from V and 7 from J, leaving 11 bases between them. The CDR3 reads CSTGSGTQYF. The CDR3 region has the DNA TGCAGCACAGGCTCTGGGACCCAGTACTTC.

This clonotype appeared many times. The J gene is TRBJ2-1, the V gene TRBV19, with D hard to call. The CDR3 totals 15 residues. Germline assignment: CDR1 LNHDA and CDR2 SQIVND (reference sequence). Trimming took off 7 bases at V and 0 bases at J, with 13 bases between the two ends. CDR3 bases: TGTGCCAGTACCTCCCGACTGAGCTCCTACAATGAGCAGTTCTTC. Protein: CASTSRLSSYNEQFF.

This clonotype was seen repeatedly, ten times or more. The chain carries TRBV20-1 and TRBJ2-3; 8 bases match TRBD1. Looked up from germline, CDR1 is DFQATT and CDR2 is SNEGSKA (reference sequence). CDR3 size: 15 residues. V was clipped by 0 bases and J by 4 bases; unmatched bases: 6. The CDR3: CSARDQGAPPDTQYF. The CDR3 DNA follows: TGCAGTGCTAGAGATCAGGGGGCGCCGCCAGATACGCAGTATTTT.

This clonotype was seen ten or more times. The chain links TRBV28 to TRBJ2-2; TRBD1 is a possible D gene (5 bases). The CDR3 is made up of 14 amino acids. V was cut by 5 bases and J by 13 bases, with 20 bases left in between. Germline lookup yields CDR1 MDHEN and CDR2 SYDVKM. The CDR3 region is CASSVSGHLSGLFF. CDR3 sequence (DNA): TGTGCCAGCAGTGTCTCCGGACACCTCTCGGGGCTGTTTTTT.

This clonotype has just a few counts. The V and J genes are TRBV10-2 and TRBJ1-1; a weak D match, TRBD1 (6 bases). Germline CDR1 reads WSHSY; CDR2 reads SAAADI. V was clipped by 4 bases and J by 4 bases, with 10 bases between them. This CDR3 is 13 amino acids long. The CDR3 nucleotides read TGCGCCAGCAGTGGACAGGACGGCACTGAAGCTTTCTTT. Its protein product is CASSGQDGTEAFF.

The J gene is TRBJ2-2, the V gene TRBV3-1; D possibly matches TRBD1 or TRBD2 (6 bases each). The CDR3 is made up of 15 amino acids. Germline V gene lookup returns CDR1 LGHDT and CDR2 YNNKEL (reference sequence). Trimming took 1 base from V and 7 from J, leaving 13 bases between them. The CDR3 is CASSQVTGAVGELFF. The CDR3, as DNA: TGTGCCAGCAGCCAAGTCACGGGGGCGGTCGGGGAGCTGTTTTTT.

The chain has TRBV2 and TRBJ2-5; 10 nucleotides line up with TRBD2. The CDR3 length is 14 residues. V dropped 6 bases and J dropped 5; count of bases not matched to a gene: 6. Germline loops: CDR1 SNHLY, CDR2 FYNNEI. CDR3 region: CASRASGGRETQYF. CDR3 nucleotide sequence: TGTGCCAGCAGGGCTAGCGGGGGAAGGGAGACCCAGTACTTC.

This clonotype was detected many times. The chain recombines TRBV11-2 with TRBJ2-5; a weak D match, TRBD2 (6 bases). From germline, CDR1 is SGHAT and CDR2 FQNNGV. This CDR3 has 13 amino acids. V lost 1 base to trimming and J lost 10 bases, with 13 bases between them. The CDR3 DNA reads as TGTGCCAGCAGCTTAGGGAGGACGGGGGACCAGTACTTC. Its translation is CASSLGRTGDQYF.

Ten or more counts support this clonotype. This rearrangement joins TRBV3-1 to TRBJ1-1; D gene unclear. Per germline, CDR1 LGHDT and CDR2 YNNKEL (reference sequence). The germline V and J ends were trimmed by 0 bases and 2 bases, with 10 bases remaining between them. The CDR3 loop spans 15 amino acids. DNA of the CDR3: TGTGCCAGCAGCCAAGATCCGGGAGCTAACACTGAAGCTTTCTTT. Protein sequence: CASSQDPGANTEAFF.

A note on this clonotype: This may come from a read error, since a much larger clone is one base off. The chain carries TRBV19 and TRBJ1-5; possible D gene TRBD1, 5 bases. The V gene's germline CDR1 is LNHDA and CDR2 SQIVND (reference sequence). The CDR3 runs 17 residues. Here the CDR3 DNA reads TGTGCCTGTAGTATAGATCTAGGGACGGATAGCAATCAGCCCCAGCATTTT. This encodes CACSIDLGTDSNQPQHF.

On this clonotype: A read error may be the cause here, since a much bigger clone is one base away. The chain combines TRBV20-1 with TRBJ1-4; D remains unclear. This CDR3 contains 14 residues. The germline gives CDR1 DFQATT, CDR2 SNEGSKA (reference sequence). The CDR3 DNA reads as TGCAGAGCTAGGAGACTGCCAACTAATGAAAAACTGTTTTTT. Residues: CRARRLPTNEKLFF.

Sample share makes this clonotype medium-sized. The chain has TRBV13 and TRBJ1-1; TRBD1 might be the D (5 bases). Germline V lookup: CDR1 PRHDT, CDR2 FYEKMQ (reference sequence). The CDR3 is 13 residues long. V gave up 2 bases and J gave up 4 bases, with 8 bases separating them. DNA of the CDR3: TGTGCCAGCAGCTTACAGGGCCTCACTGAAGCTTTCTTT. Translation: CASSLQGLTEAFF.

In this sample, this clonotype is medium-sized. This sequence joins TRBV5-6 and TRBJ1-2; a weak D match, TRBD1 (5 bases). The CDR3 sequence is 13 residues long. Germline values: CDR1 SGHDT, CDR2 YYEEEE. V lost 3 bases and J lost 7, with 13 bases in between. CDR3 sequence reads: CASSSKQVFGYTF. DNA for the CDR3: TGTGCCAGCAGCTCCAAACAGGTTTTTGGCTACACCTTC.